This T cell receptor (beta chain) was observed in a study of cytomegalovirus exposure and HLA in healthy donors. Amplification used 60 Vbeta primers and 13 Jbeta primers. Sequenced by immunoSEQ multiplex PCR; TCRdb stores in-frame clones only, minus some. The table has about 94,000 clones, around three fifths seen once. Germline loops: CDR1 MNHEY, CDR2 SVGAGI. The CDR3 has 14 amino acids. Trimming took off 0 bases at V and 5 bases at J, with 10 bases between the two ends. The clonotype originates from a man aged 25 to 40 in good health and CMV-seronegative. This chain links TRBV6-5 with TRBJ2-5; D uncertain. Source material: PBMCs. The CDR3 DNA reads TGTGCCAGCAGTTACTCGGCTCTCGGGGAGACCCAGTACTTC. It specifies CASSYSALGETQYF.